Below are 3 T cell receptor beta chains sequenced from a single sample in a study of blood T cell repertoires in COVID-19. Profiled with immunoSEQ multiplex PCR; TCRdb holds only in-frame clones, not every one. Of about 140,000 clones listed, roughly 80% are singletons. Sequences were obtained from peripheral blood. Receptors were obtained from a woman aged 80 or over with acute or convalescent COVID-19.

CDR3 DNA: TGTGCCAGCAGTTTACAGGGGGCGTCTTTCGAGCAGTACTTC. It is translated as CASSLQGASFEQYF. The V gene is TRBV27, the J gene TRBJ2-7, with 8 bases matching TRBD1. This CDR3 is built from 14 residues. The V gene's germline CDR1 is MNHEY and CDR2 SMNVEV (reference sequence). V lost 2 bases to trimming and J lost 6 bases; unmatched junction nucleotides: 6.

This clone was observed a handful of times. V and J are TRBV18 and TRBJ2-7; 7 nucleotides match TRBD1. Germline CDR1 and CDR2: KGHSH and LQKENI. V trimming: 3 bases; J trimming: 3 bases; junction bases outside the gene matches: 8. The CDR3 has 15 residues. CDR3 sequence: CASSPRGRGLYEQYF. In nucleotides, the CDR3 is TGTGCCAGCTCACCCCGGGGTAGGGGGCTCTACGAGCAGTACTTC.

The chain links TRBV27 to TRBJ2-3; D is ambiguous. The CDR3 runs 12 residues. Per germline, CDR1 MNHEY and CDR2 SMNVEV (reference sequence). V gave up 6 bases and J gave up 6 bases, with 10 bases separating them. Written as DNA, the CDR3 is TGTGCCAGCAGACCCCACTGGGATACGCAGTATTTT. It is translated as CASRPHWDTQYF.